The entry below gives a single T cell receptor beta chain sequence along with its context. What it recognizes is unknown. At survey level, the immunoSEQ assay was run in its v3.0 version. 40,000-50,000 T-cell genomes per sample were the sequencing target. TCRdb keeps only in-frame clones here, not all; method: immunoSEQ multiplex PCR. This sample carries about 28,000 clones, about 96% of them seen once, and the ten largest clones take 6.5% to 10%. The data are from a study of long-term antiretroviral therapy in people with HIV. Findings and caveats of the study: Repertoire dominance by clones expanded before ART was seen at all time points. Transplant-donor-level diversity was not reached after ART, though diversity increased. Versus controls, repertoires in people with HIV had narrower CDR3 length ranges.

Trimming cost V 3 bases and J 2 bases, with 14 bases left between them. The length of the CDR3 is 15 residues. Per the germline V gene, CDR1 is LGHNA and CDR2 is YNFKEQ. Sequenced material: unsorted PBMCs, taken 6.3 years after starting antiretroviral therapy. V gene TRBV4-2 combines with J gene TRBJ2-7; tentatively, D is TRBD2 (5 bases). This TCR came from a man aged 25-45 years with HIV. The chain's CDR3 is CASSHQREVTYEQYF. In nucleotides, the CDR3 is TGTGCCAGCAGCCATCAACGGGAAGTGACCTACGAGCAGTACTTC.